This entry lists 21 T cell receptor beta chains sequenced from one sample in a study of T-cell memory formation after mild COVID-19. MiXCR, run by TCRdb on the 5' RACE reads, gives a single entry per CDR3 protein. This sample has about 84,000 distinct CDR3 sequences, with 14% found just once. Sequencing used PBMCs or a T cell subset sorted from them (not recorded which). The receptors derive from an adult woman who had mild COVID-19 (a few samples of this study predate the infection). Cell type and time point are not known.

J is TRBJ2-2 and V is TRBV24-1; D gene uncertain. Germline CDR1 is KGHDR and CDR2 is SFDVKD. The V gene lost 10 bases and the J gene lost 1 base, with 9 bases spanning the gap. This CDR3 spans 13 amino acids. The CDR3 DNA reads as TGTGCCACTACAGCGAGGAACACCGGGGAGCTGTTTTTT. It specifies CATTARNTGELFF.

This chain connects TRBV27 to TRBJ2-7, with D uncertain. The V end was cut by 8 bases, the J end by 2 bases, with 16 bases between. The CDR3 covers 14 residues. CDR1 and CDR2 (germline): MNHEY, SMNVEV (reference sequence). The CDR3 reads CASAYINRPYEQYF. CDR3 DNA: TGTGCCAGCGCCTACATCAACCGACCCTACGAGCAGTACTTC.

This clonotype was counted a few times. The V call is TRBV15, the J call TRBJ2-3; D possibly corresponds to TRBD2 (5 bases). CDR1 is LNHNV, CDR2 YYDKDF, per germline (reference sequence). Between the trimmed V and J ends, which lost 5 bases and 4 bases, there was a span of 7 bases. The CDR3 loop spans 12 amino acids. Here the CDR3 reads CATSEGADTQYF. The CDR3 coding sequence is TGTGCCACCAGCGAGGGCGCAGATACGCAGTATTTT.

In this sample, this clonotype turned up many times. The V and J genes are TRBV7-6 and TRBJ2-1; 7 bases line up with TRBD2. Germline V gene data show CDR1 as SGHVS and CDR2 as FNYEAQ. This CDR3 contains 16 residues. V gave up 5 bases and J gave up 0 bases; unmatched junction bases: 7. CDR3 DNA sequence: TGTGCCAGCAGCCACTCTAGCGGTGACTCCTACAATGAGCAGTTCTTC. It encodes CASSHSSGDSYNEQFF.

This clonotype was recorded once. The chain is built from TRBV7-6 and TRBJ1-1; no definite D call. The CDR3 covers 13 residues. The V gene's germline CDR1 is SGHVS and CDR2 FNYEAQ. V was clipped by 4 bases and J by 8 bases, with 14 bases between them. CDR3 coding DNA: TGTGCCAGCAGCTCCGACGTTCTGTCCGAAGCTTTCTTT. Translation: CASSSDVLSEAFF.

This clonotype showed up many times. The chain has TRBV12-3 or TRBV12-4 and TRBJ2-4; 11 bases fit TRBD1. This CDR3 is built from 15 residues. V was pared by 6 bases and J by 5 bases, with 6 bases of the junction left unmatched. In DNA, the CDR3 is TGTGCCAGCAGCTGGGGACAGGGGGTTGAAAACATTCAGTACTTC. Translating it yields CASSWGQGVENIQYF.

This clonotype is classed as medium-sized. The chain carries TRBV12-3 or TRBV12-4 and TRBJ2-7, with D perhaps assigned TRBD1 or TRBD2 (5 bases each). This CDR3 comprises 12 residues. V lost 2 bases and J lost 6, with 8 bases in between. The CDR3 loop is CASSLYGGEQYF. For the CDR3, the DNA is TGTGCCAGCAGTTTATATGGGGGCGAGCAGTACTTC.

This clonotype has at least ten counts. The chain combines TRBV15 with TRBJ2-7; 7 bases are a match to TRBD1. The CDR3 length is 13 residues. The junction had 5 bases not matched to a gene; V was cut back by 8 bases and J by 1 base. Germline V lookup: CDR1 LNHNV, CDR2 YYDKDF (reference sequence). The CDR3: CATADRASYEQYF. In nucleotides, the CDR3 is TGTGCCACCGCCGACAGGGCGTCCTACGAGCAGTACTTC.

The chain carries TRBV12-3 or TRBV12-4 and TRBJ2-7; 7 bases align to TRBD1. This CDR3 has 14 amino acids. Germline trimming cut 5 bases from V and 4 bases from J; bases unmatched to any gene: 8. CDR3 nucleotide sequence: TGTGCCAGCAGTCCCAAATCGACAGGGTACGAGCAGTACTTC. It encodes CASSPKSTGYEQYF.

The chain has TRBV7-9 and TRBJ2-1, with 8 bases fitting TRBD2. From germline, CDR1 is SEHNR and CDR2 FQNEAQ (reference sequence). With V trimmed by 7 bases and J by 5 bases, 7 bases remained unmatched. The CDR3 spans 14 residues. The CDR3 DNA reads as TGTGCCAGCACCCCCCCGGGGGGGCACAATGAGCAGTTCTTC. Protein product: CASTPPGGHNEQFF.

There are a few counts of this clonotype. In nucleotides, the CDR3 is TGCGCCAGCAGCCAAGATCTTACCGGGGGGTTCACCGGGGAGCTGTTTTTT. Encoded protein: CASSQDLTGGFTGELFF. The chain has TRBV4-1 and TRBJ2-2; 7 nucleotides align to TRBD2. Trimming took 0 bases from V and 4 from J; bases not matched to a gene: 8. The CDR3 has 17 residues. In germline, CDR1 is MGHRA, CDR2 YSYEKL.

This chain connects TRBV6-6 to TRBJ2-3; 8 positions match TRBD1. The V gene's germline CDR1 is MNHNY and CDR2 SVGAGI (reference sequence). CDR3 length: 17 residues. The V and J ends lost 5 bases and 5 bases, in that order; junction bases with no gene match: 15. The CDR3 here is CASSGLQGAESLDTQYF. The CDR3 nucleotides are TGTGCCAGCAGTGGTCTTCAGGGGGCTGAGTCTTTAGATACGCAGTATTTT.

This clonotype was detected a few times. This chain uses TRBV7-9 with TRBJ1-4; D gene ambiguous. Trimming removed 5 bases at V and 11 bases at J, with 15 bases between. This CDR3 is built from 13 residues. Germline-derived CDR1 and CDR2 are SEHNR and FQNEAQ (reference sequence). This CDR3 is CASSPGQELKLFF. In nucleotides, the CDR3 is TGTGCCAGCAGCCCTGGTCAGGAGCTTAAACTGTTTTTT. The full variable domain, completed using reference TRBV7-9 and TRBJ1-4, is DTGVSQNPRHKITKRGQNVTFRCDPISEHNRLYWYRQTLGQGPEFLTYFQNEAQLEKSRLLSDRFSAERPKGSFSTLEIQRTEQGDSAMYLCASSPGQELKLFFGSGTQLSVL.

This clonotype was seen a few times. The CDR3 is CASRLQRVRGDTQYF. As DNA, the CDR3 is TGTGCCAGCAGACTCCAGCGGGTGCGGGGAGATACGCAGTATTTT. The chain combines TRBV28 with TRBJ2-3; tentatively, D is TRBD2 (6 bases). There are 15 residues in the CDR3. Germline CDR1 reads MDHEN; CDR2 reads SYDVKM. V shed 6 bases and J shed 5 bases, with 18 bases lying between them.

This clonotype has a handful of counts. V and J are TRBV4-2 and TRBJ2-2; no reliable D call. The CDR3 length is 13 residues. V lost 1 base, J lost 4 bases, and 4 bases lay in between. Germline V CDR1 and CDR2: LGHNA, YNFKEQ. CDR3 loop: CASSQGSTGELFF. In nucleotides, the CDR3 is TGTGCCAGCAGCCAAGGAAGCACCGGGGAGCTGTTTTTT.

This chain uses TRBV7-9 with TRBJ1-2; no firm D call. CDR1 and CDR2 (germline): SEHNR, FQNEAQ (reference sequence). The CDR3 contains 12 residues. V shed 4 bases and J shed 5 bases, with 8 bases lying between them. The CDR3 reads CASSSGGYGYTF. The CDR3, as DNA: TGTGCCAGCAGCTCGGGAGGGTATGGCTACACCTTC.

The rearrangement uses TRBV29-1 and TRBJ2-7; D may be TRBD1 (6 bases). The CDR3 length is 10 residues. Germline V gene lookup returns CDR1 SQVTM and CDR2 ANQGSEA. Trimming left V 7 bases short and J 6 bases short, with 10 bases between. The CDR3 region has the DNA TGCAGCGCTTCAGGGGCCGAGCAGTACTTC. It translates to CSASGAEQYF.

This clonotype was detected many times. The J gene is TRBJ2-5, the V gene TRBV5-1, with 9 bases matching TRBD1. The CDR3 is made up of 15 amino acids. Germline V gives CDR1 SGHRS, CDR2 YFSETQ. The V segment lost 3 bases and the J segment 5 bases; nucleotides outside the gene matches: 8. The CDR3 region is CASSSMIQGAETQYF. CDR3 nucleotide sequence: TGCGCCAGCAGCTCCATGATACAGGGGGCCGAGACCCAGTACTTC.

This clonotype appeared a few times. The chain is built from TRBV9 and TRBJ2-7, with D possibly being TRBD1 (5 bases). This CDR3 contains 12 residues. V was pared by 4 bases and J by 5 bases, with 10 bases between. Germline V gives CDR1 SGDLS, CDR2 YYNGEE. This CDR3 is CASSFRVHEQYF. DNA of the CDR3: TGTGCCAGCAGCTTCAGGGTCCACGAGCAGTACTTC.

This chain connects TRBV4-1 to TRBJ2-5; D is tentatively TRBD1 or TRBD2 (5 bases each). The CDR3 has 16 residues. CDR1 MGHRA and CDR2 YSYEKL come from the germline V gene. The V end was cut by 4 bases, the J end by 1 base, with 16 bases between. The CDR3, as DNA: TGCGCCAGCAGCCGCGGATTGGGGACGTTCCAAGAGACCCAGTACTTC. This gives the protein CASSRGLGTFQETQYF.

The chain has TRBV7-8 and TRBJ2-1, with D possibly TRBD2 on 6 matching bases. The CDR3 has 12 amino acids. With 4 bases removed from V and 8 bases from J, the gap between germline ends came to 9 bases. Germline-derived CDR1 and CDR2 are SGHVS and FQNEAQ. The CDR3 coding sequence is TGTGCCAGCAGCTGGGGAGGACATGAGCAGTTCTTC. It encodes CASSWGGHEQFF.